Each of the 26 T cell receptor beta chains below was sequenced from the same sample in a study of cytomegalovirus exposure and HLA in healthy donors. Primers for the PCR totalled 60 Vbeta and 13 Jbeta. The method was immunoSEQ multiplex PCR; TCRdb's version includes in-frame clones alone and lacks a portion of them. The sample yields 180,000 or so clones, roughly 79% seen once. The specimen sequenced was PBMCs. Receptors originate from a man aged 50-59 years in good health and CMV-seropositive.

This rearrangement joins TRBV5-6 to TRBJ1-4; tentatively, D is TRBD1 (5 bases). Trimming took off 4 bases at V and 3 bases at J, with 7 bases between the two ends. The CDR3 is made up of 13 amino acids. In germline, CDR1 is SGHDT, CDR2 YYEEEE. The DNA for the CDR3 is TGTGCCAGCAGCAGGGGATCTAATGAAAAACTGTTTTTT. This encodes CASSRGSNEKLFF.

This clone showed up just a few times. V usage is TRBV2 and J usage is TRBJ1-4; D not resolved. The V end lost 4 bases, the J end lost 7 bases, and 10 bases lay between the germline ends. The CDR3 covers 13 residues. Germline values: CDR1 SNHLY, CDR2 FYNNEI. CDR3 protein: CASSGRRSEKLFF. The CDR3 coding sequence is TGTGCCAGCAGTGGGCGGAGAAGTGAAAAACTGTTTTTT.

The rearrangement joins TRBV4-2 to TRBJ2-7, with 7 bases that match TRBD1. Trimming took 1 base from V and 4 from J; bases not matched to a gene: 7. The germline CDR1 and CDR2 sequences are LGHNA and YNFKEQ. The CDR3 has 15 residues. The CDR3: CASSQGFDRDYEQYF. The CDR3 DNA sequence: TGTGCCAGCAGCCAAGGTTTTGACAGGGATTACGAGCAGTACTTC.

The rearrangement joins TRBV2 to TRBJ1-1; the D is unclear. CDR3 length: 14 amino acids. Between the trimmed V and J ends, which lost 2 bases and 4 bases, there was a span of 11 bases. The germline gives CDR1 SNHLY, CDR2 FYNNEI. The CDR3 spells CASSETRAGTEAFF. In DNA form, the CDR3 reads TGTGCCAGCAGTGAAACTAGGGCGGGCACTGAAGCTTTCTTT.

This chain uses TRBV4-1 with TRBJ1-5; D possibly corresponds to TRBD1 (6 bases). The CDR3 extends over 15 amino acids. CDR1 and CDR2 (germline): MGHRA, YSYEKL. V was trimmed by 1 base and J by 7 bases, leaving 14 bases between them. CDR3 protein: CASSQGLQGIQPQHF. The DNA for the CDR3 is TGCGCCAGCAGCCAAGGATTACAGGGTATCCAGCCCCAGCATTTT.

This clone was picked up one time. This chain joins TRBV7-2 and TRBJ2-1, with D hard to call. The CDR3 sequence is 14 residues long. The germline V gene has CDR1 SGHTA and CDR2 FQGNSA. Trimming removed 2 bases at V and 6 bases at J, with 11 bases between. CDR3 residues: CASSLSRDTNEQFF. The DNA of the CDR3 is TGTGCCAGCAGCTTAAGTCGAGATACCAATGAGCAGTTCTTC.

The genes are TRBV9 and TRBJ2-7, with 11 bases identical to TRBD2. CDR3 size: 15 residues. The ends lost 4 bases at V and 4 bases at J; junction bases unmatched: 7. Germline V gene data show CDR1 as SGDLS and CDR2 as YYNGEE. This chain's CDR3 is CASSSHSGGAYEQYF. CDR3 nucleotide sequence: TGTGCCAGCAGCTCACATAGCGGGGGGGCGTACGAGCAGTACTTC.

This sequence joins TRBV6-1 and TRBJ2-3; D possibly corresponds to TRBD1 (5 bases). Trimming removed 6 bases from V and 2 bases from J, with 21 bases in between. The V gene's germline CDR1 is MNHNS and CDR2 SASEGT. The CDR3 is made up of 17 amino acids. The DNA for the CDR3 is TGTGCCAGCAGCGAAAGGGGCCCTAGGCAGAACACAGATACGCAGTATTTT. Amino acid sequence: CASSERGPRQNTDTQYF.

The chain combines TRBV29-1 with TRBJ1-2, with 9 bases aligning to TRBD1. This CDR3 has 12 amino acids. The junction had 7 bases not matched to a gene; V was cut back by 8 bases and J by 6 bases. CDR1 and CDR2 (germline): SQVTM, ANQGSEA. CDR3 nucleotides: TGCAGCTCACAGGGGGCGGTGGATGGCTACACCTTC. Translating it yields CSSQGAVDGYTF.

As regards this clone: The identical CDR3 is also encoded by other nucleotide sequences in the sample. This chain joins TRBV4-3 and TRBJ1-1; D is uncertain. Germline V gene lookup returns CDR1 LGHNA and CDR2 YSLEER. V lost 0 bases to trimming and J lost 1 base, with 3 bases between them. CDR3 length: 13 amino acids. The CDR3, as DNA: TGCGCCAGCAGCCAAGACCGGAACACTGAAGCTTTCTTT. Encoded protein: CASSQDRNTEAFF.

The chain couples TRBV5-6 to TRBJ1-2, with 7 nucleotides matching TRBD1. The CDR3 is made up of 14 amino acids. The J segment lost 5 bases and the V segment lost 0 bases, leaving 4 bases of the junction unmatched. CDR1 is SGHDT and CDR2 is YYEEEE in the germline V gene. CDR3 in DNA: TGTGCCAGCAGCTTGGAGGGGGCGAAATATGGCTACACCTTC. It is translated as CASSLEGAKYGYTF.

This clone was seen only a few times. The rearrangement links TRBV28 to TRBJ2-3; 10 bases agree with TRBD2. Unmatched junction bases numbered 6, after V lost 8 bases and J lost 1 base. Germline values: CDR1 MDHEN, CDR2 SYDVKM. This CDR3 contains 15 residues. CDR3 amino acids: CASSTSGGGTDTQYF. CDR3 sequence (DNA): TGTGCCAGCTCCACGAGCGGGGGGGGCACAGATACGCAGTATTTT.

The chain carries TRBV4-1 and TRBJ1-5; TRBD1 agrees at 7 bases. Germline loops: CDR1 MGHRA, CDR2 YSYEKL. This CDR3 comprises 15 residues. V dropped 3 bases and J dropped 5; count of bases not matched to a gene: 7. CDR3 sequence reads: CASSHRLTGDQPQHF. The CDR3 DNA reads TGCGCCAGCAGCCATAGGCTCACAGGGGATCAGCCCCAGCATTTT.

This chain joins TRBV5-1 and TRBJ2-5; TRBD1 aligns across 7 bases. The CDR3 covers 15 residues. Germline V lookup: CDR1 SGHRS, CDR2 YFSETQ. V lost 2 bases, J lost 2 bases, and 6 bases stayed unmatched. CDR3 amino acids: CASSLITGAQETQYF. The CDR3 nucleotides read TGCGCCAGCAGCTTAATTACAGGGGCTCAAGAGACCCAGTACTTC.

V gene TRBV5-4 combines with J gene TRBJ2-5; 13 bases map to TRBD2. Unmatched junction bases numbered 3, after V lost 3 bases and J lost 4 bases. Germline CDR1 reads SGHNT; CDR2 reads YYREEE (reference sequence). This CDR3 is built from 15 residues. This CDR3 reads CASSWGTSGVETQYF. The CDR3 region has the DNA TGTGCCAGCAGCTGGGGGACTAGCGGGGTAGAGACCCAGTACTTC.

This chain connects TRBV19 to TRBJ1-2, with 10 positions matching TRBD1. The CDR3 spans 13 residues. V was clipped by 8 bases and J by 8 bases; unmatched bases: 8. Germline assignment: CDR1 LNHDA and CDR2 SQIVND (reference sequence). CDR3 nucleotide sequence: TGTGCCAGTGAACGACAGGGGGCACAGGGCTACACCTTC. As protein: CASERQGAQGYTF.

The CDR3 DNA reads as TGTGCCAGCACGACAGGAACCTCCTACAATGAGCAGTTCTTC. Protein: CASTTGTSYNEQFF. This chain joins TRBV5-5 and TRBJ2-1; possibly TRBD1 for D (6 bases). Germline V gene lookup returns CDR1 SGHKS and CDR2 YYEKEE (reference sequence). V was trimmed by 6 bases and J by 0 bases, leaving 10 bases between them. The CDR3 is 14 amino acids.

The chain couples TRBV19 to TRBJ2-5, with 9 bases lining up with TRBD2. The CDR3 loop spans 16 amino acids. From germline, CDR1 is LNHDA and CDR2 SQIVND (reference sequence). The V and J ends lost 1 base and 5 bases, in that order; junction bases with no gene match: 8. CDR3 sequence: CASSIGPGTSPETQYF. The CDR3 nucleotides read TGTGCCAGTAGTATAGGTCCCGGGACTAGCCCTGAGACCCAGTACTTC.

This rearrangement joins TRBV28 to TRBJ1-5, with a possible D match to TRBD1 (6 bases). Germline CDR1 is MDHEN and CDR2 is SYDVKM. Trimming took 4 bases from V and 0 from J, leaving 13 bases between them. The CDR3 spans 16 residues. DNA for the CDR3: TGTGCCAGCAGTTACCACCACAGGGATAGCAATCAGCCCCAGCATTTT. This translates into CASSYHHRDSNQPQHF.

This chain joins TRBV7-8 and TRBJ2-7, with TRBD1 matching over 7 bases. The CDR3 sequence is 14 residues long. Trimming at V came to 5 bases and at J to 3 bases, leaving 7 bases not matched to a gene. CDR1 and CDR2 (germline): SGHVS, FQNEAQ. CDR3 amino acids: CASSLDTGVYEQYF. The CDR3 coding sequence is TGTGCCAGCAGCCTAGATACAGGGGTCTACGAGCAGTACTTC.

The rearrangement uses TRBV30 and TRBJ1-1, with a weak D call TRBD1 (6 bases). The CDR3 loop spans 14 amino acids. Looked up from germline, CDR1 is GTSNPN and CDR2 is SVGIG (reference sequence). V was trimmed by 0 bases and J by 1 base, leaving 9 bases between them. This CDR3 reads CAWSVLGGNTEAFF. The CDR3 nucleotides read TGTGCCTGGAGTGTTTTAGGGGGGAACACTGAAGCTTTCTTT.

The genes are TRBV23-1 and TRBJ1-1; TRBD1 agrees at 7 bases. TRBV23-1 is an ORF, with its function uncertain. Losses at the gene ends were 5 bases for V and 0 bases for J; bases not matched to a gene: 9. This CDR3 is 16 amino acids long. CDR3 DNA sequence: TGCGCCAGCAGTTCCTGGACAGGCTCTATGAACACTGAAGCTTTCTTT. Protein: CASSSWTGSMNTEAFF.

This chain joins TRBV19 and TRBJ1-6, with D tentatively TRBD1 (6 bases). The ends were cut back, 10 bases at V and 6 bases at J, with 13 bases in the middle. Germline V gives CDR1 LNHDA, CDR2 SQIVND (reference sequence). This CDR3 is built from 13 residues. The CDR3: CATTAGVNSPLHF. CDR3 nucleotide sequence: TGTGCCACCACAGCAGGGGTTAATTCACCCCTCCACTTT. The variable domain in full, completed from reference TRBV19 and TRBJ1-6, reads DGGITQSPKYLFRKEGQNVTLSCEQNLNHDAMYWYRQDPGQGLRLIYYSQIVNDFQKGDIAEGYSVSREKKESFPLTVTSAQKNPTAFYLCATTAGVNSPLHFGNGTRLTVT.

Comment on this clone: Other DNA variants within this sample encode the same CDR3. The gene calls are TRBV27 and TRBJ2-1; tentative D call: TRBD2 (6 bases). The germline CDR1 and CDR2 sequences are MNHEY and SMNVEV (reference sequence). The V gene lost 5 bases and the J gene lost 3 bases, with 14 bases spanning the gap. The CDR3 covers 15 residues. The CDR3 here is CASSPNRDFYNEQFF. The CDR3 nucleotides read TGTGCCAGCAGTCCCAACCGGGACTTCTACAATGAGCAGTTCTTC.

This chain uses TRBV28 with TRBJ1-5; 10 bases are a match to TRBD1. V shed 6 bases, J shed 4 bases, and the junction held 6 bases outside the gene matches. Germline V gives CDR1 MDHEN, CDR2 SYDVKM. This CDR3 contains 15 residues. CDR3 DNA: TGTGCCAGCAGCTGGGGACAGGGGAAAAATCAGCCCCAGCATTTT. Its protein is CASSWGQGKNQPQHF.

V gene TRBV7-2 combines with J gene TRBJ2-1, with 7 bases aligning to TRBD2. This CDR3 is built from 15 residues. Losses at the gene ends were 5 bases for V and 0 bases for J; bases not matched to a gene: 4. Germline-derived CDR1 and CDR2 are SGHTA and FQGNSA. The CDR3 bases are TGTGCCAGCAGCAAAAGGACTAGCTCCTACAATGAGCAGTTCTTC. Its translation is CASSKRTSSYNEQFF.